This TCR beta chain was identified during a study of CD8 T cells in Susac syndrome. Turning to the study itself: There were Susac syndrome patients who were therapy-naive at blood draw, others on corticosteroids, and others on intravenous immunoglobulin alone.

This clonotype came up a few times. Random hexamers primed reverse transcription of about 0.5 to 1 ug RNA. A multiplex approach, immunoSEQ multiplex PCR, amplified TCR beta CDR3 across 54 Vbeta and 13 Jbeta. Each CDR3 protein gets one entry after TCRdb re-called the immunoSEQ multiplex PCR reads with MiXCR. The sample yields roughly 140,000 distinct CDR3 sequences, under 97% seen once. Sequencing was carried out using CD4+ T cells from PBMCs. This receptor was obtained from a human donor with Susac syndrome.

The CDR3 DNA sequence: TGTGCCAGCAGTTTTTCAGGGACTGGGGCCAACGTCCTGACTTTC. It encodes CASSFSGTGANVLTF. V usage is TRBV12-3 or TRBV12-4 and J usage is TRBJ2-6, with D possibly TRBD1 on 5 matching bases. The CDR3 has 15 residues. V lost 3 bases and J lost 2, with 8 bases in between.